Following are 20 T cell receptor beta chains from one sample sequenced in a study of T-cell memory formation after mild COVID-19. TCRdb ran MiXCR on the 5' RACE reads and lists one entry per CDR3 protein. The table includes hundreds of thousands of distinct CDR3 sequences, approximately 16% detected once. Sequenced material: PBMCs or a T cell subset sorted from them (not recorded which). These receptors were collected from a man between 18 and 29 years old who had mild COVID-19 (a few samples of this study predate the infection). Cell type and time point are not known.

The CDR3 loop is CASSQASGTNGKLFF. CDR3 in DNA: TGCGCCAGCAGCCAGGCCTCCGGGACAAACGGAAAACTGTTTTTT. The gene calls are TRBV4-3 and TRBJ1-4, with D possibly being TRBD1 (6 bases). Trimming removed 3 bases at V and 10 bases at J, with 18 bases between. Germline values: CDR1 LGHNA, CDR2 YSLEER. This CDR3 spans 15 amino acids.

This clonotype has more than one count but fewer than ten. J is TRBJ1-1 and V is TRBV7-9; possibly TRBD1 for D (5 bases). Germline values: CDR1 SEHNR, CDR2 FQNEAQ (reference sequence). The CDR3 runs to 13 residues. Trimming took off 1 base at V and 6 bases at J, with 9 bases between the two ends. CDR3 sequence: CASSLVRVAEAFF. The CDR3 DNA reads TGTGCCAGCAGCTTAGTCAGGGTCGCTGAAGCTTTCTTT.

This clonotype has ten or more counts. The gene calls are TRBV4-2 and TRBJ2-1, with 11 bases fitting TRBD2. Germline-derived CDR1 and CDR2 are LGHNA and YNFKEQ. J gave up 15 bases and V 0 bases, and 10 bases lay outside the gene matches. CDR3 length equals 15 residues. CDR3 sequence (DNA): TGTGCCAGCAGCCAAGATCTAGCGGGGGGCCCGGGACGGTTCTTC. Its translation: CASSQDLAGGPGRFF.

This sequence joins TRBV3-1 and TRBJ2-7, with TRBD1 as a possible D gene (5 bases). The V gene lost 1 base and the J gene lost 6 bases, with 16 bases spanning the gap. Germline V lookup: CDR1 LGHDT, CDR2 YNNKEL (reference sequence). The CDR3 runs to 15 residues. CDR3 DNA: TGTGCCAGCAGCCAAGTACGGCAGGGAATTGGCGAGCAGTACTTC. Translation gives CASSQVRQGIGEQYF.

V usage is TRBV4-3 and J usage is TRBJ1-6, with no clear D. This CDR3 has 16 residues. The germline V gene encodes CDR1 LGHNA and CDR2 YSLEER. Trimming removed 5 bases at V and 0 bases at J, with 11 bases between. The CDR3 nucleotides read TGCGCCAGCAGCTCCCAGGCGAGCTCCTATAATTCACCCCTCCACTTT. This encodes CASSSQASSYNSPLHF.

J is TRBJ2-7 and V is TRBV5-1; 7 bases fit TRBD1. With 4 bases clipped from V and 6 bases from J, the junction kept 13 bases outside the gene matches. The germline V gene encodes CDR1 SGHRS and CDR2 YFSETQ. The CDR3 sequence is 15 residues long. The CDR3 sequence: CASSAHLGQSGEQYF. DNA of the CDR3: TGCGCCAGCAGCGCCCACTTGGGACAGTCCGGCGAGCAGTACTTC.

The V gene is TRBV5-1, the J gene TRBJ1-2, with unresolved D. The CDR3 extends over 15 amino acids. CDR1 and CDR2 (germline): SGHRS, YFSETQ. V dropped 0 bases and J dropped 2 bases, with 11 bases sitting between them. Written as DNA, the CDR3 is TGCGCCAGCAGCTTGGAAGAGACGTGGAACTATGGCTACACCTTC. This encodes CASSLEETWNYGYTF.

The sample holds a few counts of this clonotype. V is TRBV4-2 and J is TRBJ2-2; TRBD2 matches at 8 bases. This CDR3 comprises 16 residues. Germline trimming cut 1 base from V and 3 bases from J; bases unmatched to any gene: 4. The V gene's germline CDR1 is LGHNA and CDR2 YNFKEQ. The CDR3 protein is CASSQGRGAYTGELFF. The CDR3 bases are TGTGCCAGCAGCCAAGGGCGGGGGGCGTACACCGGGGAGCTGTTTTTT.

This clonotype showed up just a few times. This rearrangement joins TRBV9 to TRBJ2-3; D might be TRBD2 (5 bases). The CDR3 runs 15 residues. Per germline, CDR1 SGDLS and CDR2 YYNGEE. The V and J ends lost 0 bases and 1 base respectively, with 9 bases between them. The CDR3 sequence: CASSVEGVGTDTQYF. The CDR3 region has the DNA TGTGCCAGCAGCGTAGAGGGAGTGGGCACAGATACGCAGTATTTT.

This clonotype was seen only a few times. The genes are TRBV27 and TRBJ2-7; the D gene is possibly TRBD2 (6 bases). Between the trimmed V and J ends, which lost 5 bases and 6 bases, there was a span of 23 bases. This CDR3 region has 16 residues. From germline, CDR1 is MNHEY and CDR2 SMNVEV (reference sequence). The DNA for the CDR3 is TGTGCCAGCAGTCTTCTTAAGAGTGGGGGGACTTCCGAGCAGTACTTC. Translated, it gives CASSLLKSGGTSEQYF.

As concerns this clonotype: At one end, the junction sequence differs from germline, possibly due to a read error. This chain's CDR3 is CASSFGVDTEDFF. The CDR3 coding sequence is TGCGCCAGCAGCTTTGGCGTAGACACTGAAGATTTCTTT. The chain joins TRBV5-1 to TRBJ1-1; D unresolved. CDR1 SGHRS and CDR2 YFSETQ come from the germline V gene. The CDR3 has 13 amino acids.

The CDR3 sequence is CATSSRGAQGYTF. The CDR3 nucleotides are TGTGCCACCAGCAGTAGGGGGGCGCAGGGCTACACCTTC. The chain employs TRBV15 and TRBJ1-2, with D tentatively TRBD1 (6 bases). The germline gives CDR1 LNHNV, CDR2 YYDKDF (reference sequence). V was pared by 3 bases and J by 8 bases, with 13 bases between. The CDR3 covers 13 residues.

The chain uses TRBV20-1 and TRBJ2-7; D might be TRBD1 (6 bases). The CDR3 loop spans 14 amino acids. V dropped 0 bases and J dropped 2 bases, with 11 bases sitting between them. Germline V gene data show CDR1 as DFQATT and CDR2 as SNEGSKA (reference sequence). Here the CDR3 DNA reads TGCAGTGCTAGAGAGGACAGCCGGCCCTACGAGCAGTACTTC. Its protein is CSAREDSRPYEQYF.

The CDR3 DNA reads as TGTGCCAGCAGTTTATCGAAAGCGGGGGGGCCTTCCTACGAGCAGTACGTC. Protein sequence: CASSLSKAGGPSYEQYV. The V gene is TRBV27, the J gene TRBJ2-7; TRBD2 matches at 10 bases. The J segment lost 1 base and the V segment lost 0 bases, leaving 6 bases of the junction unmatched. The CDR3 spans 17 residues. In germline, CDR1 is MNHEY, CDR2 SMNVEV (reference sequence).

This rearrangement joins TRBV5-1 to TRBJ2-7; 7 bases are a match to TRBD1. The germline V gene has CDR1 SGHRS and CDR2 YFSETQ. J gave up 0 bases and V 4 bases, and 7 bases lay outside the gene matches. This CDR3 contains 15 residues. CDR3 DNA sequence: TGCGCCAGCAGCCCTACCAACAGGGGCTCCTACGAGCAGTACTTC. Its translation: CASSPTNRGSYEQYF.

This rearrangement joins TRBV5-6 to TRBJ2-1; possibly TRBD1 or TRBD2 for D (5 bases each). The V gene lost 5 bases and the J gene lost 7 bases, with 16 bases spanning the gap. Germline V lookup: CDR1 SGHDT, CDR2 YYEEEE. The CDR3 spans 14 residues. The CDR3 loop reads CASSYSGRLNEQFF. The CDR3 nucleotides read TGTGCCAGCAGTTATTCAGGGAGATTGAATGAGCAGTTCTTC.

This clonotype was picked up a small number of times. This CDR3 reads CSVDEGAAFF. Here the CDR3 DNA reads TGCAGCGTTGATGAGGGTGCTGCTTTCTTT. This chain connects TRBV29-1 to TRBJ1-1; D not resolved. Germline V gene lookup returns CDR1 SQVTM and CDR2 ANQGSEA. This CDR3 has 10 amino acids. V lost 3 bases to trimming and J lost 11 bases, with 10 bases between them.

This chain connects TRBV30 to TRBJ2-4; 8 nucleotides agree with TRBD2. Germline V CDR1 and CDR2: GTSNPN, SVGIG (reference sequence). J lost 7 bases, V lost 6 bases, and 8 bases had no gene match. The CDR3 is made up of 13 amino acids. The CDR3 here is CACTPGGPNIQYF. CDR3 DNA: TGTGCCTGCACCCCGGGGGGGCCGAACATTCAGTACTTC.

This clonotype was counted only a few times. The chain uses TRBV7-3 and TRBJ2-3, with unresolved D. The CDR3 is 14 residues long. CDR1 is SGHTA and CDR2 is FQGTGA in the germline V gene. Deletions cut 2 bases from V and 4 bases from J, with 10 bases between. The CDR3 sequence: CASSLLGNPDTQYF. CDR3 in DNA: TGTGCCAGCAGCTTATTGGGGAACCCAGATACGCAGTATTTT.

The chain links TRBV18 to TRBJ2-7, with 7 nucleotides matching TRBD1. V trimming: 4 bases; J trimming: 1 base; junction bases outside the gene matches: 7. This CDR3 region has 15 residues. CDR1 is KGHSH and CDR2 is LQKENI in the germline V gene. The CDR3, as DNA: TGTGCCAGCTCACAAGACAGGGATGAATCCTACGAGCAGTACTTC. Translating gives CASSQDRDESYEQYF.